This T cell receptor (beta chain) was captured in a study of blood T cell repertoires in COVID-19. On the study more broadly: Samples representing acute and convalescent COVID-19 were sourced from the United States, Italy and Spain.

Germline V gene lookup returns CDR1 KGHSH and CDR2 LQKENI. The length of the CDR3 is 16 residues. Trimming removed 1 base from V and 0 bases from J, with 13 bases in between. As processed by the authors: Reference gene primer amplification yielded estimated nucleated cell counts. Data came from immunoSEQ multiplex PCR; TCRdb stores just in-frame clones and leaves some out. V, J and clone size were drawn from that table, and D and trimming were deduced from the DNA. The profile shows about 98,000 clones, roughly 87% of them singletons. What was sequenced was peripheral blood. The gene calls are TRBV18 and TRBJ2-7; perhaps TRBD1 as D (5 bases). This clonotype was sampled from a man between 65 and 85 years old with acute or convalescent COVID-19. The chain's CDR3 is CASSPQFITGSYEQYF. In nucleotides, the CDR3 is TGTGCCAGCTCACCACAGTTTATTACAGGCTCCTACGAGCAGTACTTC. Looking up the rest from reference TRBV18 and TRBJ2-7 gives the full variable domain: NAGVMQNPRHLVRRRGQEARLRCSPMKGHSHVYWYRQLPEEGLKFMVYLQKENIIDESGMPKERFSAEFPKEGPSILRIQQVVRGDSAAYFCASSPQFITGSYEQYFGPGTRLTVT.